Each of the 13 T cell receptor beta chains below was sequenced from the same sample in a study of early T cells in non-severe SARS-CoV-2 infection (dated by TCRdb to the early 2020s). Receptors were amplified or captured by 5' RACE. Sequenced on a NextSeq 500. TCRdb itself trimmed the public reads at Q25 with fastp, ran MiXCR and retained productive beta chains. Identical CDR3 protein sequences are pooled into one entry, listed with their most common genes and DNA. The sample includes about 59,000 distinct CDR3 sequences, with under 15% observed a single time. The top ten clonotypes cover almost 9.5% of the sample. The input for sequencing was whole blood, taken at baseline. Every receptor here comes from an adult who was a healthcare worker with PCR-confirmed SARS-CoV-2 infection or an uninfected control (not recorded which).

V is TRBV11-3 and J is TRBJ1-1; D uncertain. Germline V gene lookup returns CDR1 SGHNT and CDR2 YENEEA. Trimming removed 3 bases from V and 5 bases from J, with 7 bases in between. This CDR3 spans 12 amino acids. In DNA form, the CDR3 reads TGTGCCAGCAGCTTGGTAGGAACTGAAGCTTTCTTT. Translated: CASSLVGTEAFF.

This chain uses TRBV28 with TRBJ1-1; 8 bases agree with TRBD1. The CDR3 covers 15 residues. V lost 5 bases, J lost 4 bases, and 9 bases stayed unmatched. Germline V CDR1 and CDR2: MDHEN, SYDVKM. CDR3 loop: CASSPRDRPITEAFF. The DNA for the CDR3 is TGTGCCAGCAGTCCACGGGACAGGCCTATCACTGAAGCTTTCTTT.

The chain combines TRBV5-1 with TRBJ2-7; no definite D call. This CDR3 comprises 14 residues. Per germline, CDR1 SGHRS and CDR2 YFSETQ. Trimming shortened V by 0 bases and J by 6 bases, and 13 bases separated the two germline ends. CDR3 sequence (DNA): TGCGCCAGCAGCTTGGGGGCGGATGGCGGCGAGCAGTACTTC. Protein product: CASSLGADGGEQYF.

This clonotype was seen at least ten times. The V and J genes are TRBV7-2 and TRBJ1-6, with TRBD1 as a possible D gene (6 bases). CDR1 and CDR2 from the germline V gene are SGHTA and FQGNSA. Trimming took 6 bases from V and 7 from J, leaving 10 bases between them. CDR3 length equals 13 residues. CDR3 coding DNA: TGTGCCAGCAGTGGACAGCCCAATTCACCCCTCCACTTT. This gives the protein CASSGQPNSPLHF.

By its share, this clonotype is medium-sized (0.01 to 0.1%). The rearrangement uses TRBV28 and TRBJ1-3; the D is unclear. This CDR3 region has 19 residues. V was cut by 1 base and J by 0 bases, with 19 bases left in between. Germline CDR1 MDHEN, CDR2 SYDVKM. CDR3 nucleotides: TGTGCCAGCAGTTTATATCGTATCTCTGGGCAGGACTCTGGAAACACCATATATTTT. It specifies CASSLYRISGQDSGNTIYF. Complete variable domain (other parts from reference TRBV28 and TRBJ1-3): DVKVTQSSRYLVKRTGEKVFLECVQDMDHENMFWYRQDPGLGLRLIYFSYDVKMKEKGDIPEGYSVSREKKERFSLILESASTNQTSMYLCASSLYRISGQDSGNTIYFGEGSWLTVV.

This clonotype showed up just a few times. The J gene is TRBJ2-1, the V gene TRBV6-1; weak D call: TRBD1 (5 bases). Trimming removed 4 bases from V and 4 bases from J, with 11 bases in between. CDR1 is MNHNS, CDR2 SASEGT, per germline. The CDR3 is 14 amino acids. CDR3 in amino acids: CASSASQVYNEQFF. For the CDR3, the DNA is TGTGCCAGCAGTGCCTCACAGGTGTACAATGAGCAGTTCTTC.

The chain is built from TRBV7-9 and TRBJ2-7, with a tentative D call TRBD1 (6 bases). V lost 0 bases and J lost 5, with 14 bases in between. Germline CDR1 reads SEHNR; CDR2 reads FQNEAQ (reference sequence). The CDR3 runs to 15 residues. The CDR3 sequence: CASSLAIGRGHEQYF. The CDR3 DNA sequence: TGTGCCAGCAGCTTAGCCATAGGCAGGGGTCACGAGCAGTACTTC.

The J gene is TRBJ1-2, the V gene TRBV24-1, with D uncertain. CDR1 is KGHDR, CDR2 SFDVKD, per germline. V was cut by 1 base and J by 2 bases, with 4 bases left in between. The CDR3 is 13 residues long. CDR3 protein: CATSDFSNYGYTF. The CDR3 DNA is TGTGCCACCAGTGATTTTTCGAACTATGGCTACACCTTC.

The chain links TRBV28 to TRBJ1-1; the D gene is possibly TRBD1 (5 bases). This CDR3 spans 15 amino acids. CDR1 is MDHEN and CDR2 is SYDVKM in the germline V gene. V was pared by 6 bases and J by 0 bases, with 14 bases between. The CDR3: CASSWGRRMNTEAFF. As DNA, the CDR3 is TGTGCCAGCAGCTGGGGGAGACGAATGAACACTGAAGCTTTCTTT.

This clonotype was found a few times. The chain employs TRBV29-1 and TRBJ1-1, with D unclear. Germline loops: CDR1 SQVTM, CDR2 ANQGSEA. The CDR3 runs to 10 residues. Trimming removed 7 bases from V and 5 bases from J, with 8 bases in between. The CDR3 sequence is CSGRKTEAFF. CDR3 nucleotides: TGCAGCGGGCGAAAGACTGAAGCTTTCTTT.

This chain joins TRBV20-1 and TRBJ2-5; 13 bases are a match to TRBD2. The CDR3 spans 17 residues. Germline CDR1 DFQATT, CDR2 SNEGSKA (reference sequence). V dropped 6 bases and J dropped 3; count of bases not matched to a gene: 13. CDR3 protein: CSAGTSGDLLDEETQYF. CDR3 DNA: TGCAGTGCCGGGACTAGCGGGGATTTGTTGGACGAAGAGACCCAGTACTTC.

CDR3 DNA: TGTGCCGCCTCCGGGTCCAGGGGTGATGAGCAGTTCTTC. It translates to CAASGSRGDEQFF. This sequence joins TRBV6-5 and TRBJ2-1, with D perhaps matching TRBD1 (6 bases). Trimming removed 11 bases at V and 8 bases at J, with 19 bases between. The CDR3 totals 13 residues. Germline V gene sequence: CDR1 MNHEY, CDR2 SVGAGI.

This clonotype was counted only a few times. V usage is TRBV2 and J usage is TRBJ1-5; 8 bases align to TRBD1. Germline V gives CDR1 SNHLY, CDR2 FYNNEI. This CDR3 is built from 13 residues. V dropped 6 bases and J dropped 7; count of bases not matched to a gene: 5. CDR3 DNA: TGTGCCAGCAGGGACAGGGAACCCCAGCCCCAGCATTTT. This encodes CASRDREPQPQHF.